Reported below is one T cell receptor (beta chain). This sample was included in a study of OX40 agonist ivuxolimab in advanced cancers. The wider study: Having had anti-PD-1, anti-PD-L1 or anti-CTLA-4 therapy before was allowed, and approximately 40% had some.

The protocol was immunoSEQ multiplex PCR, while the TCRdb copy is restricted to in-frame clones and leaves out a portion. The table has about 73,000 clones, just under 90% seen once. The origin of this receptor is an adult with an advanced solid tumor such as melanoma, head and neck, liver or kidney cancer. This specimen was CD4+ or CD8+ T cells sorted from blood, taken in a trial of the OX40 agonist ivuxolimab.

CDR3 sequence reads: CASSPRLAHGGYEQFF. The DNA for the CDR3 is TGTGCCAGCAGCCCTCGACTAGCTCATGGTGGGTATGAGCAGTTCTTC. V usage is TRBV14 and J usage is TRBJ2-1; 7 bases map to TRBD2. J lost 8 bases, V lost 4 bases, and 14 bases had no gene match. Germline lookup yields CDR1 SGHDN and CDR2 FVKESK. The CDR3 totals 16 residues.